A selection of T cell receptor beta chains follows, all from one sample in a study of T cells in Graves' hyperthyroidism and ophthalmopathy. TCRdb re-called the multiplex PCR reads through MiXCR, storing one row per CDR3 protein. The sample contains 500,000 to 650,000 distinct CDR3 sequences, 17% of which appear only once. The sample taken for sequencing was blood. The receptors shown here come from a woman between 18 and 30 years old with Graves' ophthalmopathy. Both conserved end residues are part of each CDR3. D genes are given only for firm matches. Part of the rows lack a size; the others show once, few, many or a class for expanded clones.

DNA | CDR3 | D | V | size | J
TGTGCCAGCAGCACCCGGGACAGCGGAAACACCATATATTTT | CASSTRDSGNTIYF | TRBD1 | TRBV3-1 | few | TRBJ1-3
TGTGCCAGCAGCGCGGGGGGAGTGAGCGGGAGATCCTACGAGCAGTACTTC | CASSAGGVSGRSYEQYF | TRBD2 | TRBV9 | few | TRBJ2-7
TGCGCCAGCAGCCGTCGGGGGTTTTTGGAGCAGAACACTGAGGCTTTCTTT | CASSRRGFLEQNTEAFF | . | TRBV4-1 | . | TRBJ1-1
TGTGCCAGCAGTGAATCCCGGGGGGCCGCAGATACGCAGTATTTT | CASSESRGAADTQYF | . | TRBV2 | many | TRBJ2-3
TGTGCCAGCAGCTTATACCACACAGGAAGTCCCTACGAGCAGTACTTC | CASSLYHTGSPYEQYF | . | TRBV7-2 | many | TRBJ2-7
TGTGCCAGCAGTAGAAGGGACAGGGACTATGGCTACACCTTC | CASSRRDRDYGYTF | TRBD1 | TRBV6-1 | . | TRBJ1-2
TGTGCCAGCAGTTACTCAGGGGCCACGGATGAAAAACTGTTTTTT | CASSYSGATDEKLFF | . | TRBV6-5 | . | TRBJ1-4
TGTGCCACCAGCAGACTCCCGAACACTGAAGCTTTCTTT | CATSRLPNTEAFF | . | TRBV15 | . | TRBJ1-1
TGCAGTGCTCGATACAGCAACATGAACACTGAAGCTTTCTTT | CSARYSNMNTEAFF | . | TRBV20-1 | . | TRBJ1-1
TGCGCCAGCAGCCAAGACTTAGCGGGAGTTTACAATGAGCAGTTCTTC | CASSQDLAGVYNEQFF | TRBD2 | TRBV4-3 | . | TRBJ2-1
TGTGCCAGTACAGGGCCCGCGACCAAAAACATTCAGTACTTC | CASTGPATKNIQYF | . | TRBV28 | many | TRBJ2-4
TGCAGCGTTGAACTGACCCCCTCCTACGAGCAGTACTTC | CSVELTPSYEQYF | . | TRBV29-1 | many | TRBJ2-7
TGTGCCAGCAGTCCCCTCACCACCTACAATGAGCAGTTCTTC | CASSPLTTYNEQFF | . | TRBV28 | . | TRBJ2-1
TGCAGTGCTAGAGATGTCGGACAGGGAACTGAAGCTTTCTTT | CSARDVGQGTEAFF | TRBD1 | TRBV20-1 | many | TRBJ1-1
TGTGCCAGCAGCTTAGACAGGGCGAAAGCCAAAAACATTCAGTACTTC | CASSLDRAKAKNIQYF | . | TRBV7-2 | many | TRBJ2-4
TGTGCCAGCAGTACGACCCATCGACAGGGGACTAATGAAAAACTGTTTTTT | CASSTTHRQGTNEKLFF | TRBD1 | TRBV6-1 | . | TRBJ1-4
TGTGCCAGCAGCTTGATTTCAGGGGTTAACTATAATTCACCCCTCCACTTT | CASSLISGVNYNSPLHF | . | TRBV5-1 | . | TRBJ1-6
TGTGCCAGCAGCCACCCCACAGCGGGGGGGCCGGGAGATACGCAGTATTTT | CASSHPTAGGPGDTQYF | TRBD2 | TRBV5-6 | few | TRBJ2-3
TGTGCCAGCAGTTTAAGGGACAAAAGAGCCCAGTACTTC | CASSLRDKRAQYF | . | TRBV12-3/TRBV12-4 | . | TRBJ2-5
TGTGCCTGGAGAGGAGCGGGGGGAAATGAGCAGTTCTTC | CAWRGAGGNEQFF | TRBD2 | TRBV30 | many | TRBJ2-1
TGTGCCATCAGTGTACTAGCATCAAAGCAGGATGAGCAGTTCTTC | CAISVLASKQDEQFF | . | TRBV10-3 | . | TRBJ2-1
TGTGCCAGCAGATCCGGACAGCTAGGCATTCAGTACTTC | CASRSGQLGIQYF | . | TRBV12-3/TRBV12-4 | many | TRBJ2-4
TGTGCCAGCAGTTCGGGGGGCAGGGGGAAGTACGAGCAGTACTTC | CASSSGGRGKYEQYF | . | TRBV28 | many | TRBJ2-7
TGTGCCAGCAGCTCGGAGAGACAGGGGGAGGGGGAGCTGTTTTTT | CASSSERQGEGELFF | TRBD1 | TRBV11-3 | many | TRBJ2-2
TGTGCCAGCAGCCAAGGGATGCACAACACTGAAGCTTTCTTT | CASSQGMHNTEAFF | . | TRBV3-1 | many | TRBJ1-1
TGTGCCATCAGTGGAGTGTGGACAATTACGACAACTAATGAAAAACTGTTTTTT | CAISGVWTITTTNEKLFF | . | TRBV10-3 | few | TRBJ1-4
TGTGCCAGCAGCCCAACTCCAAGGACCGGGCAACAGTACTTC | CASSPTPRTGQQYF | . | TRBV11-2 | many | TRBJ2-5
TGTGCCAGCAGCGTAGATATTAACAATGAGCAGTTCTTC | CASSVDINNEQFF | . | TRBV9 | . | TRBJ2-1
TGTGCCAGTAGTATCTTCGACACCGGTAAAAACATTCAGTACTTC | CASSIFDTGKNIQYF | . | TRBV19 | . | TRBJ2-4
TGTGCCAGCAGTTTGGGCGCAGGGGGCACTGAAGCTTTCTTT | CASSLGAGGTEAFF | TRBD1 | TRBV28 | many | TRBJ1-1
TGCGCCAGCAGCCAAGATCTTAACAAAGACTCCTACGAGCAGTACTTC | CASSQDLNKDSYEQYF | . | TRBV4-1 | many | TRBJ2-7
TGCAGTGCTAGAAAGAGGCATTTCTCTGGGGCCAACGTCCTGACTTTC | CSARKRHFSGANVLTF | . | TRBV20-1 | few | TRBJ2-6
TGTGCCAGCACCTTAACCCGGGACCCGGGAAAGACCCAGTACTTC | CASTLTRDPGKTQYF | . | TRBV28 | . | TRBJ2-5
TGTGCCAGCAGCGTAGAGAAGAATTCACCCCTCCACTTT | CASSVEKNSPLHF | . | TRBV9 | . | TRBJ1-6
TGTGCCAGCAGCCCGATGAGAGACAGGGCAAGCAATGAGCAGTTCTTC | CASSPMRDRASNEQFF | TRBD1 | TRBV28 | many | TRBJ2-1
TGTGCCAGCAGTTACTTTCGGGGGCGGGAGACCCAGTACTTC | CASSYFRGRETQYF | . | TRBV6-5 | . | TRBJ2-5
TGCAGCGTTGAAGGGGCAGAAGAGACCCAGTACTTC | CSVEGAEETQYF | . | TRBV29-1 | few | TRBJ2-5
TGTGCCAGCAGCTTGTTGATCGCGGATAGGATTAACTATGGCTACACCTTC | CASSLLIADRINYGYTF | . | TRBV5-6 | . | TRBJ1-2
TGTGCCAGCAGCGTAGGCCAGGGGCCCTACGAGCAGTACTTC | CASSVGQGPYEQYF | . | TRBV9 | few | TRBJ2-7
TGTGCCAGCCTTCCCCCCCACAAGAACACTGAAGCTTTCTTT | CASLPPHKNTEAFF | . | TRBV2 | few | TRBJ1-1
TGTGCCAGTAGTGCGGGGGACCGCGACTACGAGCAGTACTTC | CASSAGDRDYEQYF | TRBD2 | TRBV19 | . | TRBJ2-7
TGTGCCATCAGTGAGTTGTGGGGAAAGGGGAATGAGCAGTTCTTC | CAISELWGKGNEQFF | . | TRBV10-3 | few | TRBJ2-1
TGTGCCAGCAGCCCATCTCGGGCGGGCTCCTATAATTCACCCCTCCACTTT | CASSPSRAGSYNSPLHF | . | TRBV7-8 | few | TRBJ1-6
TGCAGTACCCGGGGACAGGACCTCAATCAGCCCCAGCATTTT | CSTRGQDLNQPQHF | TRBD1 | TRBV20-1 | . | TRBJ1-5
TGCAGTGCTCGCTGGGGAATAGCGGGAAAGAACGAGCAGTACTTC | CSARWGIAGKNEQYF | TRBD2 | TRBV20-1 | many | TRBJ2-7
TGTGCCAGCAGTTTATTCGGGTTAGCGGGGACCTACGAGCAGTACTTC | CASSLFGLAGTYEQYF | TRBD2 | TRBV28 | many | TRBJ2-7
TGCAGCGTTAGGTATGGAGACAATGAGCAGTTCTTC | CSVRYGDNEQFF | . | TRBV29-1 | . | TRBJ2-1
TGTGCCAGTGAACTGACAGGGCTCTACGAGCAGTACTTC | CASELTGLYEQYF | TRBD1 | TRBV28 | . | TRBJ2-7
TGTGCCAGCGTTTCGACAGCCTATGGCTACACCTTC | CASVSTAYGYTF | . | TRBV9 | once | TRBJ1-2
TGTGCCAGCAGCTTATTCTCTATTGAAATCCCGGGCAGGAATGAGCAGTTCTTC | CASSLFSIEIPGRNEQFF | . | TRBV11-2 | many | TRBJ2-1
TGTGCCAGCAGTGAGCTGGTGAGCTATGGCTACACCTTC | CASSELVSYGYTF | . | TRBV6-1 | . | TRBJ1-2
TGCAGTGCTAGTTCGGGGGGGGTTGGTGGCTACACCTTC | CSASSGGVGGYTF | . | TRBV20-1 | . | TRBJ1-2
TGCGCCAGCAGCTTGGCCGGACAGGCCCTCTACAATGAGCAGTTCTTC | CASSLAGQALYNEQFF | TRBD1 | TRBV5-1 | . | TRBJ2-1
TGTGCCAGCAGCCGACGACAGGTAACTTACAATGAGCAGTTCTTC | CASSRRQVTYNEQFF | . | TRBV6-1 | few | TRBJ2-1